This TCR beta chain derives from a study of cytomegalovirus exposure and HLA in healthy donors (dated by TCRdb to 2016 to 2017). Broadly, across the study: In an earlier analysis of approximately 500 of the donors, about 270 Gb of sequence data and 117 million unique TCR beta sequences from about 190 million T cells were reported. The study used immunosequencing to profile the T cell repertoires of approximately 630 subjects and linked those repertoires to cytomegalovirus serostatus. An earlier analysis of 587 of the donors used high-throughput TCR beta sequencing to judge whether each TCR beta V gene segment behaved as functional or pseudogenic. A later analysis re-examined previously published TCR beta repertoires from over 500 donors and added high-resolution HLA genotyping to investigate patterns of TCR occurrence. To predict cytomegalovirus infection status, the study brought together high-throughput TCR immunosequencing, statistical association of individual TCRs with disease status, and machine learning. Donor age, sex, ethnicity and CMV serostatus were collected together with the repertoire data. A later genetic analysis used genome-wide SNP genotypes for about 55% of the 666 donors, treating that subset as a discovery cohort. Class I and class II HLA loci were covered by the typing at four-digit resolution. A separate validation cohort of roughly 130 different subjects was used in addition to the roughly 700-subject first cohort. A few DR-DQ haplotypes were handled as single units for association and clustering because linkage in the cohort was strong. Roughly 300 gigabases of sequencing data and tens of millions of unique TCR sequences were included in an early release covering roughly 700 HLA-typed donors. Across 398 genotyped donors of the cohort, an average of roughly 200,000 unique TCR beta nucleotide sequences per donor were sequenced, and 15% to 20% of those sequences were non-productive. The genetic ancestry cluster associated with self-reported Caucasian donors included 81% of the roughly 360 genotyped donors. Typing coverage differed by locus: A, B, C, DRB1 and DQB1 were typed in roughly 620-640 donors, DQA1 in 522, DPA1 in around 580, and DPB1 in 472. The later analysis used no new phenotypic data to find candidate immune exposures, relying instead on TCR beta sequences and their occurrence across donors. The study was designed to test whether signatures of past pathogen exposure could be identified by cataloging public T cell receptors. All discovery cohort repertoires had been generated on a single sequencing platform.

Library prep was done by the immunoSEQ multiplex PCR assay. For the multiplex PCR, a mixture combining 60 forward primers for TCR Vbeta segments and 13 reverse primers for TCR Jbeta segments was used. A multiplex PCR assay on genomic DNA amplified the CDR3 region of rearranged TCR beta genes. The amplified TCR beta libraries were sequenced on the Illumina HiSeq System as 87-base-pair reads. Per the authors' processing: Across the roughly 600 repertoires, a later analysis counted 60 million to 90 million unique TCR beta chains, about 10 million of which were shared by at least two donors. Raw reads were error-corrected and collapsed into unique sequences by a nearest-neighbor algorithm in which closely related sequences were merged to remove PCR and sequencing errors. V, D and J gene segments were assigned by aligning CDR3 sequences to IMGT reference sequences. For a sequence to be retained, at least a six-nucleotide match to both a V gene segment and a J gene segment was required. Rearrangements were called productive when the CDR3 lacked stop codons and stayed in frame with V and J; all others were non-productive. Following IMGT convention, CDR3 was defined as the stretch from the second conserved V-encoded cysteine up to the conserved J-encoded phenylalanine. In an earlier analysis of approximately 500 of the donors, sequences lacking an unambiguous match to a single V gene segment were excluded. In an earlier analysis of a few hundred of the donors, a V segment was called functional when productive rearrangements were above 56.7%, and segregating when the standard deviation between donors exceeded 5%. To diagnose cytomegalovirus status from the catalog of TCR beta chain sequences, a statistical classification framework was built. A later analysis assigned V and J genes by comparing TCR nucleotide sequences with IMGT/GENE-DB human TR gene sequences. A later analysis assigned CDR3 sequences and most-parsimonious VDJ recombination scenarios with the TCRdist pipeline. In a later analysis, every TCR beta chain was defined by the combination of its CDR3 amino acid sequence and its V-gene family, and reads without a unique V-gene family were dropped. As a way to deal with suspected cross-contamination and a sequencing artifact, a later analysis dropped hundreds of nucleotide sequences that were highly shared and had low generation probability. A later analysis calculated a clonal expansion index for each public chain from normalized within-repertoire ranks of inferred template counts. In a later analysis, generation probabilities were computed with a VDJ recombination model fitted to out-of-frame rearrangements, and the resulting probabilities were checked against IGoR. In a later analysis, hypergeometric tests were used to score TCR-TCR, TCR-HLA and TCR-CMV co-occurrence, with a repertoire-size bias correction applied to TCR pairs. In a later analysis, false discovery rates were estimated by permuting HLA or CMV assignments 20 times. A later analysis grouped co-occurring TCRs with DBSCAN, adding TCRdist sequence similarity when clustering within HLA-allele-positive subsets. Co-occurrence clustering excluded repertoires with fewer than 30,000 or more than 120,000 public chains, plus five with anomalous nucleotide sharing. TCRdb retrieved this table from immuneACCESS and kept in-frame rearrangements only. Not all clones are present; in checked studies, unresolved V genes account for under half, and no reason is known for the remainder. That table furnishes V, J and clone size, whereas the DNA furnished D and trimming. This sample gives 120,000 or so clones in total; around 72% of them show up just once. Of the sample, about 9.1% falls within the top ten clones.

The cohort comprised hundreds of healthy bone marrow donors. All cohort members were sampled while nominally healthy, although unrecorded immune exposures were likely present. The donor tested CMV seropositive and was one of the 289 seropositive cohort members. Every donor gave a peripheral blood sample, and the peripheral blood mononuclear cells from that sample were used for TCR beta sequencing. Genomic DNA extraction from the blood cell samples was performed with the Qiagen DNeasy Blood Extraction Kit. This clone came up a few times. Its antigen target is currently unknown. No clone much larger than this one lies a single base away; base qualities are absent. CDR1 is given as MNHEY and CDR2 as SVGAGI, both from the germline V gene. V is cut by 2 bases and J by 5 bases, and the space between the germline ends is 7 bases. The CDR3 spans 13 residues, from the cysteine through the phenylalanine. The sequence is cut down to CDR3 DNA, 39 bases in frame from base 1.

What the research found in general, with its limitations: Several of the top co-occurrence clusters appeared to be linked to parvovirus B19, influenza, CMV and Epstein-Barr virus, according to a later analysis. Compared with equally common non-associated chains, HLA-associated TCR beta chains in a later analysis were more clonally expanded and had lower generation probabilities. The classifier was reported to diagnose cytomegalovirus status with high specificity and sensitivity in both the original cohort and the validation cohort. A few of the identified cytomegalovirus-associated TCR beta chains were confirmed in vitro to be specific for cytomegalovirus antigens. A further reported finding was that TCR beta sequences accurately predicted the HLA-A and HLA-B alleles for most subjects in the first cohort. A later genetic analysis associated a missense DCLRE1C variant with V-gene and J-gene trimming of TCR beta chains, and an independent cohort replicated the association. Presence/absence analyses assumed roughly uniform sequencing depth across donors, an assumption that may not hold. In a later analysis, the rate of TCR association differed among HLA loci, with DRB1 alleles having the most associated TCRs and HLA-C alleles having the fewest. This cohort had only TCR beta chains sequenced, and the lack of alpha or paired-chain data limited which features could be detected. In an earlier analysis of more than 450 of the donors, most TCR beta V segments were observed in productive rearrangements about 90% or about 30% of the time, broadly matching IMGT annotations. The authors suggested that the approach could potentially be generalized to other disease states and immunological phenotypes. HLA typing was unavailable for some donors at each locus, so association tests used only the typed subset. Linkage disequilibrium might explain the correlated functional status among segregating V segments, but an unknown experimental factor could not be excluded. For the cohort, immune exposure information was limited to CMV serostatus. At a false discovery rate of 0.05, a later analysis linked some 17,000 TCR beta sequences to specific HLA alleles. The 87-base-pair reads could not distinguish some IMGT-functional V segments, including TRBV6-2 and TRBV6-3, so those segments were excluded. A cluster of highly shared sequence variants was judged likely to be a technical artifact of the sequencing pipeline. According to a later analysis, most CMV-associated TCR beta chains appeared to be HLA-restricted, and the HLA associations seemed to be driven largely by CMV exposure. When HLA alleles, especially DR and DQ, strongly co-occurred, attributing TCR associations to individual alleles was difficult. In the study, approximately 160 TCR beta chains were listed as associated with cytomegalovirus. Because counts were too low, about 18 rarely observed V segments, including chromosome 9 orphons, were excluded from the earlier analysis of 587 of the donors. While some public TCRs were present in many individuals, most TCR sequences turned up only very rarely across donors. According to a later genetic analysis, donors in an Asian-associated ancestry cluster had fewer N-insertions in productive TCRs than the approximately 710-donor mean.

The chain couples TRBV6-5 to TRBJ2-1; a confident D gene designation cannot be given. This clonotype originated in a woman aged 45-65 years in good health and CMV-seropositive. Specimen: PBMCs. CDR3 region: CASSYVEDNEQFF. The DNA reads TGTGCCAGCAGTTACGTCGAGGACAATGAGCAGTTCTTC.